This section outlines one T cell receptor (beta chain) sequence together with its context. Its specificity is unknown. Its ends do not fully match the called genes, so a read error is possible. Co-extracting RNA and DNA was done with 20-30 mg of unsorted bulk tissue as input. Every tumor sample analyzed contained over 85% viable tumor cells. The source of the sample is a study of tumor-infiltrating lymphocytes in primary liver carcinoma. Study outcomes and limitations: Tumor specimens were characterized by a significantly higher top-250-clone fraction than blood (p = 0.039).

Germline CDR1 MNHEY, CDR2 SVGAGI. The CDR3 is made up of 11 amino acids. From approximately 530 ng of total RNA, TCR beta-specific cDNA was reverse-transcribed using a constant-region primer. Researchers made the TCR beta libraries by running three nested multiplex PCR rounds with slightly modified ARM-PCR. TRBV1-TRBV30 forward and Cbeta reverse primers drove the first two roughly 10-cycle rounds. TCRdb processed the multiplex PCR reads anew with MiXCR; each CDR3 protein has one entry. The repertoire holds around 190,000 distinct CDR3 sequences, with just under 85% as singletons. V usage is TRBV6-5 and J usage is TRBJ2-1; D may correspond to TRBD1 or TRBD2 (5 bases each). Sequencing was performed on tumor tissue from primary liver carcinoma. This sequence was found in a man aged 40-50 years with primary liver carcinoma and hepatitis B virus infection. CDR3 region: CASRSGGEQLF. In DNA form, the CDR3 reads TGTGCCAGCAGGAGTGGGGGTGAGCAGTTGTTC.